These 29 T cell receptor beta chains were sequenced from one sample in a study of cytomegalovirus exposure and HLA in healthy donors. It was with 60 Vbeta and 13 Jbeta primers that the PCR ran. Sequencing used immunoSEQ multiplex PCR; TCRdb keeps in-frame clones, though not all of them. The table includes 95,000 to 150,000 clones, roughly 80% detected once. Input material: PBMCs. Source of these receptors: a man aged 55 to 69 in good health and CMV-seropositive.

The chain combines TRBV5-6 with TRBJ2-3; 9 bases line up with TRBD1. The CDR3 length is 15 residues. Germline V gives CDR1 SGHDT, CDR2 YYEEEE. V dropped 2 bases and J dropped 4; count of bases not matched to a gene: 5. CDR3 nucleotides: TGTGCCAGCAGCTTAACTACAGGGGGCGCAGATACGCAGTATTTT. Amino acids: CASSLTTGGADTQYF.

CDR3 nucleotide sequence: TGTGCCAGCAGCTTAGCCCACAGGACGAACACTGAAGCTTTCTTT. It codes for CASSLAHRTNTEAFF. The chain carries TRBV7-8 and TRBJ1-1; a weak D match, TRBD1 (5 bases). Germline V CDR1 and CDR2: SGHVS, FQNEAQ. The V gene lost 0 bases and the J gene lost 1 base, with 9 bases spanning the gap. There are 15 residues in the CDR3. Drawing the rest from reference TRBV7-8 and TRBJ1-1, the complete variable domain is GAGVSQSPRYKVAKRGQDVALRCDPISGHVSLFWYQQALGQGPEFLTYFQNEAQLDKSGLPSDRFFAERPEGSVSTLKIQRTQQEDSAVYLCASSLAHRTNTEAFFGQGTRLTVV.

This chain uses TRBV11-2 with TRBJ2-2; D not certain. There are 12 residues in the CDR3. Per the germline V gene, CDR1 is SGHAT and CDR2 is FQNNGV. V was trimmed by 5 bases and J by 4 bases, leaving 5 bases between them. The CDR3 DNA follows: TGTGCCAGCAGCCCCGGCACCGGGGAGCTGTTTTTT. It is translated as CASSPGTGELFF. Supplemented by reference TRBV11-2 and TRBJ2-2, the full variable domain reads EAGVAQSPRYKIIEKRQSVAFWCNPISGHATLYWYQQILGQGPKLLIQFQNNGVVDDSQLPKDRFSAERLKGVDSTLKIQPAKLEDSAVYLCASSPGTGELFFGEGSRLTVL.

V is TRBV5-6 and J is TRBJ1-3; 9 bases are a match to TRBD1. There are 18 residues in the CDR3. Germline V gene lookup returns CDR1 SGHDT and CDR2 YYEEEE. Trimming removed 0 bases from V and 1 base from J; junction bases left unmatched: 8. In DNA form, the CDR3 reads TGTGCCAGCAGCTTGGACAGGGGGCTGTTAAGATCTGGAAACACCATATATTTT. This codes for CASSLDRGLLRSGNTIYF.

The sample holds a few counts of this clone. This chain joins TRBV9 and TRBJ2-1, with D perhaps matching TRBD1 (6 bases). CDR3 length: 17 residues. In germline, CDR1 is SGDLS, CDR2 YYNGEE. V shed 0 bases and J shed 0 bases, with 13 bases lying between them. The CDR3 protein is CASSVVPTGLSYNEQFF. The CDR3 bases are TGTGCCAGCAGCGTAGTTCCAACAGGGCTCTCCTACAATGAGCAGTTCTTC.

In its sample, this clone was seen once. This chain links TRBV27 with TRBJ2-2; 9 positions match TRBD2. The CDR3 is 16 amino acids. V lost 3 bases to trimming and J lost 3 bases; unmatched junction nucleotides: 5. CDR1 is MNHEY and CDR2 is SMNVEV in the germline V gene (reference sequence). The CDR3 loop is CASSFRAGGYTGELFF. CDR3 nucleotide sequence: TGTGCCAGCAGTTTCCGAGCGGGAGGTTACACCGGGGAGCTGTTTTTT.

This clone was seen just once. The chain links TRBV5-6 to TRBJ2-2; 9 nucleotides line up with TRBD1. There are 17 residues in the CDR3. CDR1 SGHDT and CDR2 YYEEEE come from the germline V gene. V shed 4 bases and J 4 bases; nucleotides not matched to a gene: 11. CDR3 in amino acids: CASSPARDRVFTGELFF. The CDR3 DNA reads as TGTGCCAGCAGCCCGGCCCGGGACAGGGTGTTCACCGGGGAGCTGTTTTTT.

The gene calls are TRBV19 and TRBJ2-1; TRBD2 matches 9 bases. The CDR3 is made up of 17 amino acids. Trimming at V came to 5 bases and at J to 7 bases, leaving 15 bases not matched to a gene. The V gene's germline CDR1 is LNHDA and CDR2 SQIVND (reference sequence). CDR3 in amino acids: CASSWASGVVSGNEQFF. The CDR3 DNA reads as TGTGCCAGTAGTTGGGCTAGCGGGGTTGTGTCGGGGAATGAGCAGTTCTTC.

On this clone itself: Within the sample, other DNA sequences also encode this same CDR3. The J gene is TRBJ2-7, the V gene TRBV5-1, with 7 bases lining up with TRBD1. CDR3 length equals 15 residues. After removal of 2 bases from V and 5 bases from J, the junction contained 10 bases not matched to a gene. Germline V lookup: CDR1 SGHRS, CDR2 YFSETQ. In DNA, the CDR3 is TGCGCCAGCAGCTTCTCCGGAACAGGGGTCGACGAGCAGTACTTC. It is translated as CASSFSGTGVDEQYF.

The table lists this clone with a few counts. The V gene is TRBV5-1, the J gene TRBJ1-2; possibly TRBD1 for D (5 bases). The CDR3 contains 14 residues. Germline-derived CDR1 and CDR2 are SGHRS and YFSETQ. The V gene lost 1 base and the J gene lost 7 bases, with 14 bases spanning the gap. The CDR3 region has the DNA TGCGCCAGCAGCTTGCAGGGCGCAAAGGGTGGCTACACCTTC. As protein: CASSLQGAKGGYTF.

The rearrangement joins TRBV25-1 to TRBJ2-5; D gene ambiguous. V lost 4 bases to trimming and J lost 5 bases, with 8 bases between them. Germline CDR1 and CDR2: MGHDK and SYGVNS. This CDR3 has 12 amino acids. The CDR3 DNA reads as TGTGCCAGCAGTGCCCCCCTCGAGACCCAGTACTTC. This gives the protein CASSAPLETQYF. The full variable domain, completed using reference TRBV25-1 and TRBJ2-5, is EADIYQTPRYLVIGTGKKITLECSQTMGHDKMYWYQQDPGMELHLIHYSYGVNSTEKGDLSSESTVSRIRTEHFPLTLESARPSHTSQYLCASSAPLETQYFGPGTRLLVL.

This sequence joins TRBV5-1 and TRBJ2-7; possibly TRBD1 for D (6 bases). This CDR3 has 12 residues. With 0 bases removed from V and 5 bases from J, the gap between germline ends came to 6 bases. The germline gives CDR1 SGHRS, CDR2 YFSETQ. The CDR3 DNA reads TGCGCCAGCAGCTTGGACAGGGACGAGCAGTACTTC. Translated: CASSLDRDEQYF. Drawing the rest from reference TRBV5-1 and TRBJ2-7, the complete variable domain is KAGVTQTPRYLIKTRGQQVTLSCSPISGHRSVSWYQQTPGQGLQFLFEYFSETQRNKGNFPGRFSGRQFSNSRSEMNVSTLELGDSALYLCASSLDRDEQYFGPGTRLTVT.

The gene calls are TRBV7-6 and TRBJ1-2; D not resolved. This CDR3 is built from 16 residues. The germline V gene encodes CDR1 SGHVS and CDR2 FNYEAQ. V gave up 1 base and J gave up 4 bases, with 16 bases separating them. The CDR3 region is CASSLGRLPRGYGYTF. In DNA form, the CDR3 reads TGTGCCAGCAGCTTAGGGCGTCTCCCCCGGGGCTATGGCTACACCTTC.

CDR3 bases: TGTGCCAGCAGCTATCGGACTAGCGGGGAGCAGTACTTC. Translated, it gives CASSYRTSGEQYF. The rearrangement joins TRBV5-4 to TRBJ2-7; 11 bases agree with TRBD2. The germline CDR1 and CDR2 sequences are SGHNT and YYREEE (reference sequence). V was pared by 3 bases and J by 7 bases, with 3 bases of the junction left unmatched. The CDR3 loop spans 13 amino acids.

This sequence joins TRBV10-2 and TRBJ2-7, with D perhaps matching TRBD1 (6 bases). Germline lookup yields CDR1 WSHSY and CDR2 SAAADI. The CDR3 runs 12 residues. V gave up 3 bases and J gave up 9 bases, with 12 bases separating them. Here the CDR3 DNA reads TGCGCCAGCAGTGACTCTCCCAGGGGGCAGTACTTC. Translated, it gives CASSDSPRGQYF.

The genes are TRBV7-9 and TRBJ2-1; possibly TRBD2 for D (6 bases). Germline values: CDR1 SEHNR, CDR2 FQNEAQ (reference sequence). Trimming shortened V by 3 bases and J by 6 bases, and 21 bases separated the two germline ends. The CDR3 has 17 amino acids. The CDR3 spells CASSLPLGVAGTNEQFF. CDR3 coding DNA: TGTGCCAGCAGCTTGCCCCTCGGGGTGGCGGGGACCAATGAGCAGTTCTTC. The whole variable domain, filled in from reference TRBV7-9 and TRBJ2-1, reads DTGVSQNPRHKITKRGQNVTFRCDPISEHNRLYWYRQTLGQGPEFLTYFQNEAQLEKSRLLSDRFSAERPKGSFSTLEIQRTEQGDSAMYLCASSLPLGVAGTNEQFFGPGTRLTVL.

The J gene is TRBJ1-5, the V gene TRBV2, with TRBD1 matching 8 bases. V trimming: 6 bases; J trimming: 4 bases; junction bases outside the gene matches: 5. Germline values: CDR1 SNHLY, CDR2 FYNNEI. There are 14 residues in the CDR3. CDR3 nucleotides: TGTGCCAGCAGCGGGACAGGAGAGAATCAGCCCCAGCATTTT. Protein: CASSGTGENQPQHF.

The V and J genes are TRBV7-8 and TRBJ2-7; 7 nucleotides agree with TRBD1. Germline assignment: CDR1 SGHVS and CDR2 FQNEAQ. The CDR3 sequence is 16 residues long. The J segment lost 2 bases and the V segment lost 5 bases, leaving 12 bases of the junction unmatched. The CDR3 loop reads CASSIIPDRTAYEQYF. In DNA form, the CDR3 reads TGTGCCAGCAGCATTATTCCGGACAGGACTGCCTACGAGCAGTACTTC.

The chain carries TRBV2 and TRBJ2-2; D might be TRBD1 (6 bases). The length of the CDR3 is 17 residues. Trimming cost V 3 bases and J 6 bases, with 20 bases left between them. The germline gives CDR1 SNHLY, CDR2 FYNNEI. The CDR3: CASSDDFGATGPGELFF. The CDR3 DNA reads TGTGCCAGCAGTGATGATTTCGGTGCCACAGGGCCCGGGGAGCTGTTTTTT.

The chain carries TRBV2 and TRBJ1-2; 12 nucleotides line up with TRBD1. The CDR3 has 15 residues. CDR1 is SNHLY, CDR2 FYNNEI, per germline. V lost 9 bases, J lost 4 bases, and 9 bases stayed unmatched. CDR3 sequence reads: CARGGQGAPVYGYTF. As DNA, the CDR3 is TGTGCCAGAGGGGGACAGGGGGCGCCCGTCTATGGCTACACCTTC.

The gene calls are TRBV28 and TRBJ1-5, with D unresolved. CDR1 is MDHEN and CDR2 is SYDVKM in the germline V gene. Between the trimmed V and J ends, which lost 2 bases and 1 base, there was a span of 6 bases. CDR3 length: 14 amino acids. CDR3 coding DNA: TGTGCCAGCAGTTTACCGGGGAGCAATCAGCCCCAGCATTTT. Its protein is CASSLPGSNQPQHF.

The chain employs TRBV6-1 and TRBJ2-7; D might be TRBD1 (6 bases). V was pared by 0 bases and J by 4 bases, with 10 bases between. The germline gives CDR1 MNHNS, CDR2 SASEGT. CDR3 length: 14 amino acids. The CDR3 DNA sequence: TGTGCCAGCAGTGAAGCGGGGACAATTTACGAGCAGTACTTC. Translated, it gives CASSEAGTIYEQYF.

The chain joins TRBV6-4 to TRBJ2-3, with 8 bases aligning to TRBD2. Losses at the gene ends were 4 bases for V and 2 bases for J; bases not matched to a gene: 5. This CDR3 comprises 15 residues. Germline V gene sequence: CDR1 MRHNA, CDR2 SNTAGT. This CDR3 is CASSAAGGDTDTQYF. CDR3 DNA: TGTGCCAGCAGTGCTGCGGGAGGAGACACAGATACGCAGTATTTT.

A remark on this clone: A junction end diverges from the germline sequence, so it may reflect a read error. The gene calls are TRBV6-1 and TRBJ1-5; D is possibly TRBD1 (5 bases). CDR3 length equals 15 residues. CDR1 is MNHNS, CDR2 SASEGT, per germline. The CDR3 DNA sequence: TGTGCCAGCACTGAACCCGGGCAGGGAGGTCAGCCCCAGCATTTT. The encoded protein is CASTEPGQGGQPQHF.

The rearrangement uses TRBV27 and TRBJ2-7; D may be TRBD2 (6 bases). Trimming shortened V by 10 bases and J by 7 bases, and 38 bases separated the two germline ends. The CDR3 totals 19 residues. The germline gives CDR1 MNHEY, CDR2 SMNVEV (reference sequence). DNA of the CDR3: TGTGCCACACAGTCGCCAGGGTCCGCCGGGAGCACGACAAGGAGGGAGCAGTACTTC. Its protein product is CATQSPGSAGSTTRREQYF.

The V call is TRBV5-1, the J call TRBJ2-3; 15 nucleotides match TRBD2. The germline V gene has CDR1 SGHRS and CDR2 YFSETQ. The CDR3 has 18 amino acids. Unmatched junction bases numbered 6, after V lost 0 bases and J lost 4 bases. The CDR3 spells CASSLGGLAGGLADTQYF. DNA of the CDR3: TGCGCCAGCAGCTTGGGAGGACTAGCGGGAGGGCTTGCAGATACGCAGTATTTT.

The chain uses TRBV13 and TRBJ2-7, with D unresolved. This CDR3 spans 15 amino acids. Between the trimmed V and J ends, which lost 1 base and 5 bases, there was a span of 15 bases. Germline CDR1 reads PRHDT; CDR2 reads FYEKMQ (reference sequence). The CDR3 region is CASSLATIRGDEQYF. CDR3 nucleotide sequence: TGTGCCAGCAGCTTAGCCACCATCCGAGGCGACGAGCAGTACTTC.

In this sample, this clone turned up once. A junction end diverges from the germline sequence, so it may reflect a read error. This rearrangement joins TRBV2 to TRBJ1-5; D uncertain. Germline loops: CDR1 SNHLY, CDR2 FYNNEI. The CDR3 contains 14 residues. The CDR3 reads CASSEVRISFPRHF. The DNA of the CDR3 is TGTGCCAGCAGTGAAGTCAGAATATCTTTTCCCCGGCATTTT.

The chain recombines TRBV19 with TRBJ2-1; TRBD2 aligns across 10 bases. Germline CDR1 is LNHDA and CDR2 is SQIVND (reference sequence). The CDR3 consists of 15 residues. Germline trimming cut 3 bases from V and 7 bases from J; bases unmatched to any gene: 6. The CDR3 sequence: CASSILAGVLNEQFF. As DNA, the CDR3 is TGTGCCAGTAGTATCCTAGCGGGAGTCTTAAATGAGCAGTTCTTC.